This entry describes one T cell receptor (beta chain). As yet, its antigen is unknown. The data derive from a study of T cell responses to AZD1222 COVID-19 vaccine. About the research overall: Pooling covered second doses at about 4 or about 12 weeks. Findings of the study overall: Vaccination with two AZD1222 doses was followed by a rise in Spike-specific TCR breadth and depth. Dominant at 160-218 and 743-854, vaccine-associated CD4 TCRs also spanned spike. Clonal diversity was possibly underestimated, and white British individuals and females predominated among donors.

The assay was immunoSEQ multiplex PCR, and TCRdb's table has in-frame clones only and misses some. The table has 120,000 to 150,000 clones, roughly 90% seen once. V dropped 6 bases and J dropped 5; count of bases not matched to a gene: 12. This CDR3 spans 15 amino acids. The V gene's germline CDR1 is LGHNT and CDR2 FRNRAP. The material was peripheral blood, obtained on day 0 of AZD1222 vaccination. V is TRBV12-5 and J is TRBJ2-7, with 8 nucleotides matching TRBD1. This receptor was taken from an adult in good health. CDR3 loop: CASGQGGRGRDEQYF. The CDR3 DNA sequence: TGTGCTAGTGGCCAGGGTGGCAGGGGGCGCGACGAGCAGTACTTC.